The rows below give T cell receptor beta chains drawn from one sample of a study of CD8 T cells in ankylosing spondylitis. TCRdb processed the 5' RACE reads anew with MiXCR; each CDR3 protein has one entry. The sample includes hundreds of thousands of distinct CDR3 sequences, roughly 17% of them seen just once. The sample was blood, either unsorted or a sorted T cell fraction (not recorded which). These receptors all stem from a male donor with ankylosing spondylitis. Each CDR3 is given with its conserved first and last residue.

j_call: TRBJ2-1
v_call: TRBV29-1
cdr3_aa: CSVDGVRGRAGHEQFF

j_call: TRBJ2-3
v_call: TRBV20-1
cdr3_aa: CSARPRTSGPTDTQYF

j_call: TRBJ2-3
v_call: TRBV7-2
cdr3_aa: CASSLHRGVQDTQYF

j_call: TRBJ1-1
v_call: TRBV12-3/TRBV12-4
cdr3_aa: CASSFSGTGRFTEAFF

j_call: TRBJ2-1
v_call: TRBV9
cdr3_aa: CASSPGGSSGGNNEQFF

j_call: TRBJ1-1
v_call: TRBV7-9
cdr3_aa: CASSLDSNTEAFF

j_call: TRBJ1-6
v_call: TRBV12-3/TRBV12-4
cdr3_aa: CASSPGQGSYNSPLHF

j_call: TRBJ1-4
v_call: TRBV12-3/TRBV12-4
cdr3_aa: CASSFSAREKLFF

j_call: TRBJ2-7
v_call: TRBV25-1
cdr3_aa: CASSATSTYEQYF

j_call: TRBJ2-5
v_call: TRBV7-9
cdr3_aa: CASSQGAGGALETQYF

j_call: TRBJ2-7
v_call: TRBV5-6
cdr3_aa: CASSLPRLAGSHEQYF

j_call: TRBJ1-1
v_call: TRBV5-1
cdr3_aa: CASGRSGTNTEAFF

j_call: TRBJ2-1
v_call: TRBV11-2
cdr3_aa: CASSSRVYNEQFF

j_call: TRBJ1-2
v_call: TRBV18
cdr3_aa: CASSPPADNYGYTF

j_call: TRBJ1-1
v_call: TRBV11-3
cdr3_aa: CASSLKAEAFF

j_call: TRBJ2-2
v_call: TRBV5-1
cdr3_aa: CASSLGLARNTGELFF

j_call: TRBJ2-3
v_call: TRBV10-1
cdr3_aa: CASRGASDTQYF

j_call: TRBJ1-5
v_call: TRBV15
cdr3_aa: CATSRDRVQGAQGNQPQHF

j_call: TRBJ1-5
v_call: TRBV18
cdr3_aa: CASSRSQGNEGNQPQHF

j_call: TRBJ1-2
v_call: TRBV30
cdr3_aa: CAWSVHYGYTF

j_call: TRBJ1-2
v_call: TRBV3-1
cdr3_aa: CASSSVIRGYTF

j_call: TRBJ2-5
v_call: TRBV14
cdr3_aa: CASSTPRGRQYF